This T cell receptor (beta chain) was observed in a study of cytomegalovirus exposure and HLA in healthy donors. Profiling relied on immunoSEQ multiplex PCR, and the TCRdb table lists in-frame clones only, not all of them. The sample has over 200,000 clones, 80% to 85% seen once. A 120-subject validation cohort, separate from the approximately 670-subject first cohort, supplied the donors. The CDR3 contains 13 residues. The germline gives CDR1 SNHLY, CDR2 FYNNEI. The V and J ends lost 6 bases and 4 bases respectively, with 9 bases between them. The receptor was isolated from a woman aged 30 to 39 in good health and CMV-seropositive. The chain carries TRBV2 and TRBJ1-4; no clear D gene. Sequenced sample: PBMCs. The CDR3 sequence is CASRTGHNEKLFF. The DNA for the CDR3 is TGTGCCAGCAGGACCGGGCATAATGAAAAACTGTTTTTT.